This T cell receptor beta chain emerged from a study of T cell clonotyping in hematopoietic cell transplantation. Time point denoted: recipient sample about 28 days before transplant, after cytoreduction. The protocol was immunoSEQ multiplex PCR, while the TCRdb copy is restricted to in-frame clones and leaves out a portion. In the table there are approximately 80,000 clones, 90% to 96% of which are singletons. The V and J ends lost 0 bases and 0 bases respectively, with 11 bases between them. This CDR3 has 16 amino acids. Germline V gives CDR1 SGHRS, CDR2 YFSETQ. This chain connects TRBV5-1 to TRBJ2-3; D is perhaps TRBD2 (6 bases). This sample comprised peripheral blood mononuclear cells, obtained before stem cell transplant. This clonotype originated in a woman aged 50 to 65 with acute myeloid leukemia. Some clones in this sample may be carry-over from other donors' samples. The CDR3 here is CASSLGDFSSTDTQYF. The DNA for the CDR3 is TGCGCCAGCAGCTTGGGGGACTTCTCTAGCACAGATACGCAGTATTTT.